The T cell receptor (beta chain) under discussion was sequenced for a study of early T cells in non-severe SARS-CoV-2 infection. Individual cDNA molecules each received unique molecular identifiers attached to them. TCRdb itself ran the 5' RACE reads through MiXCR, one entry per CDR3 protein. The sample records about 57,000 distinct CDR3 sequences, approximately 12% being singletons. Sequencing input: whole blood. This TCR was sampled from an adult who was a healthcare worker with PCR-confirmed SARS-CoV-2 infection or an uninfected control (not recorded which).

The CDR3: CSVASQGAKNEQYF. CDR3 DNA sequence: TGCAGCGTTGCCTCACAGGGGGCTAAGAACGAGCAGTACTTC. This chain uses TRBV29-1 with TRBJ2-7; 9 nucleotides line up with TRBD1. This CDR3 spans 14 amino acids. J was trimmed by 5 bases and V by 4 bases; bases with no gene match: 9. From germline, CDR1 is SQVTM and CDR2 ANQGSEA.